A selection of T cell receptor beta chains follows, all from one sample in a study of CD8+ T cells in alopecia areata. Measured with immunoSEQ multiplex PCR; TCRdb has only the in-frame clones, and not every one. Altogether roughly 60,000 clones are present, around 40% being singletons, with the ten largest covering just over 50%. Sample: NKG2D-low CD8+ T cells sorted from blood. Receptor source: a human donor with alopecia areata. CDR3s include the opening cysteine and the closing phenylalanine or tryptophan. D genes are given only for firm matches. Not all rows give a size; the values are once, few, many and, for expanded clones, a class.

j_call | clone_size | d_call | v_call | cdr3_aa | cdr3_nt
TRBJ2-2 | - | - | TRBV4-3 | CASSQVGQRNTGELFF | TGCGCCAGCAGCCAAGTTGGACAACGGAACACCGGGGAGCTGTTTTTT
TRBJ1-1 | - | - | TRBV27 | CASSPPAGQPTF | TGTGCCAGCAGTCCCCCTGCAGGGCAGCCAACATTT
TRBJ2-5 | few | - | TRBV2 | CASSGVGEPNF | TGTGCCAGCAGTGGAGTGGGGGAGCCGAACTTC
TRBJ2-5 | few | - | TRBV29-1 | CSVEGYPHKEETQYF | TGCAGCGTCGAAGGGTATCCCCACAAGGAAGAGACCCAGTACTTC
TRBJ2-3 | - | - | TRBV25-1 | CASSEEAGDTQYF | TGTGCCAGCAGTGAGGAAGCGGGAGATACGCAGTATTTT
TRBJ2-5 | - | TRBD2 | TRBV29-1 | CSVDVREARMRETQYF | TGCAGCGTTGACGTTCGGGAGGCTAGAATGAGGGAGACCCAGTACTTC
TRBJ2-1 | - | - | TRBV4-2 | CASSQDEGLEQFF | TGTGCCAGCAGCCAAGATGAAGGACTCGAGCAGTTCTTC
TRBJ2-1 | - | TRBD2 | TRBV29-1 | CSVAVSGSATEQFF | TGCAGCGTTGCTGTTAGCGGGAGTGCCACTGAGCAGTTCTTC
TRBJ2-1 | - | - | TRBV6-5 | CASSYSLRNEQFF | TGTGCCAGCAGTTACTCTCTCCGTAATGAGCAGTTCTTC
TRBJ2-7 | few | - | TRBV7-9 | CASSSDWGHEQYF | TGTGCCAGCAGCTCGGACTGGGGCCACGAGCAGTACTTC
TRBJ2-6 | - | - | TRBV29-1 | CSVEVDSSGANVLTF | TGCAGCGTTGAAGTGGACAGCTCTGGGGCCAACGTCCTGACTTTC
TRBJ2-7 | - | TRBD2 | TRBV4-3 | CASSQGLAGYEQYF | TGCGCCAGCAGCCAAGGTCTAGCGGGCTACGAGCAGTACTTC
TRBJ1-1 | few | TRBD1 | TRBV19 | CASTAGQVNTEAFF | TGTGCCAGTACCGCGGGACAGGTGAACACTGAAGCTTTCTTT
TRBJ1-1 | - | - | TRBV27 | CASTTGVNTEAFF | TGTGCCAGCACCACGGGGGTGAACACTGAAGCTTTCTTT
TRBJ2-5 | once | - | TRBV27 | CASRQETQYF | TGTGCCAGCAGACAAGAGACCCAGTACTTC
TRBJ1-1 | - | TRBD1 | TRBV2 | CASSRTGGNTEAFF | TGTGCCAGCAGTAGGACAGGGGGGAACACTGAAGCTTTCTTT
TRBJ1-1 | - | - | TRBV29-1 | CSARELNTEAFF | TGCAGCGCCAGGGAACTGAACACTGAAGCTTTCTTT
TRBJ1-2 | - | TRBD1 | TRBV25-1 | CASGSDRGGGYTF | TGTGCCAGCGGGTCAGACAGGGGGGGCGGCTACACCTTC
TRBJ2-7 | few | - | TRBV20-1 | CSARVYEQYF | TGCAGTGCTAGAGTGTACGAGCAGTACTTC
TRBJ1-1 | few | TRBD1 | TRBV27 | CASSLRAGGTEAFF | TGTGCCAGCAGCCTCCGGGCAGGGGGCACTGAAGCTTTCTTT
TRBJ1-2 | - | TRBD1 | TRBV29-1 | CSADRGPISFAF | TGCAGCGCCGACAGGGGTCCAATTTCTTTCGCCTTC
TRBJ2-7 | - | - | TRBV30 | CAWSEQSEQYF | TGTGCCTGGAGTGAGCAGAGCGAGCAGTACTTC
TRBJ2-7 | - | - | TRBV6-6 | CASSSDTSSYEQYF | TGTGCCAGCAGTTCCGACACGAGCTCCTACGAGCAGTACTTC
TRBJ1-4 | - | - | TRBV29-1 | CSAPEEGGLFF | TGCAGCGCCCCTGAGGAGGGCGGGCTGTTTTTT
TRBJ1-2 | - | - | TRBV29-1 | CSIRGGGAGGYTF | TGCAGCATCCGTGGAGGGGGAGCGGGGGGCTACACCTTC
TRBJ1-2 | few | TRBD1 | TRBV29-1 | CSVPWTGYGYTF | TGCAGCGTCCCATGGACAGGGTATGGCTACACCTTC
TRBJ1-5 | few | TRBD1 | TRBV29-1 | CSVGGTGGDQPQHF | TGCAGCGTTGGAGGGACAGGGGGGGATCAGCCCCAGCATTTT
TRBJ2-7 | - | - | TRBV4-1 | CASSQSSERSSYEQYF | TGCGCCAGCAGCCAAAGCTCGGAACGGAGCTCCTACGAGCAGTACTTC
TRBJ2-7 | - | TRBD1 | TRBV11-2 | CASSPTGYEQYF | TGTGCCAGCAGCCCGACAGGGTACGAGCAGTACTTC
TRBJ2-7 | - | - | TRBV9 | CASSEAGGVYEQYF | TGTGCCAGCAGCGAGGCAGGCGGGGTTTACGAGCAGTACTTC
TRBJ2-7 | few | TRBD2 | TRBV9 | CASGSGGIYEQYF | TGTGCCAGCGGCAGCGGGGGGATCTACGAGCAGTACTTC
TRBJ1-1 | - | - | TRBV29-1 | CSVDSRGGRGTEAFF | TGCAGCGTTGATAGTCGGGGGGGGCGAGGCACTGAAGCTTTCTTT
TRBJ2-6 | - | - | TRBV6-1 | CASSETNSGANVLTF | TGTGCCAGCAGTGAAACAAACTCTGGGGCCAACGTCCTGACTTTC
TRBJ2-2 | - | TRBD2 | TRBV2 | CASSEGSGGTGELFF | TGTGCCAGCAGTGAGGGTAGCGGGGGAACCGGGGAGCTGTTTTTT
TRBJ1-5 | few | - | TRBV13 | CASSLDQPQHF | TGTGCCAGCAGTCTTGATCAGCCCCAGCATTTT
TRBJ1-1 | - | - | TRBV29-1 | CSVGTAKVKNPEAFF | TGCAGCGTTGGGACAGCGAAGGTGAAGAACCCTGAAGCTTTCTTT